This TCR beta chain comes out of a study of T cell responses to AZD1222 COVID-19 vaccine. Study as a whole: Second-dose schedules of about 4 or about 12 weeks were combined. Points from the study as a whole: Spike was spanned by vaccine-associated CD4 TCRs, which were dominant at 160-218 and 743-854. Most donors were white British and more were female, and clonal diversity was possibly underestimated. Reportedly, nearly half of unique spike TCRs recognized epitopes outside B.1.351/B.1.1.7 mutations.

Worth noting for this clone: The antigen is not known.

CDR1 and CDR2 (germline): LGHNA, YSLEER. The CDR3 contains 17 residues. The ends were cut back, 1 base at V and 0 bases at J, with 13 bases in the middle. Clones were read by immunoSEQ multiplex PCR, and TCRdb kept only the in-frame ones, dropping some. In the table there are 100,000 to 130,000 clones, around nine tenths of which are singletons. The sequence came from an adult in good health. The sample was peripheral blood, taken on day 0 of AZD1222 vaccination. J is TRBJ2-1 and V is TRBV4-3; D is unresolved. This CDR3 is CASSQGSWTSSYNEQFF. CDR3 nucleotide sequence: TGCGCCAGCAGCCAAGGGTCATGGACGAGCTCCTACAATGAGCAGTTCTTC.